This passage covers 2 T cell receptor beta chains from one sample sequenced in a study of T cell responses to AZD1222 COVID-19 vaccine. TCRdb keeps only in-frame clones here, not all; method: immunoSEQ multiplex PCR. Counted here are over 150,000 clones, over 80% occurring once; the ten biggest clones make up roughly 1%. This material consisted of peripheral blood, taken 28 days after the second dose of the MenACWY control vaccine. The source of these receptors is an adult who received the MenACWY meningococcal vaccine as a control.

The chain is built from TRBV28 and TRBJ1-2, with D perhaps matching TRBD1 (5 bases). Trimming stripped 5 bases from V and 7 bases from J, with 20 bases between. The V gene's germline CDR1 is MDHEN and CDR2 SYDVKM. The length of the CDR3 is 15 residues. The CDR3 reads CASSLGGVESLGYTF. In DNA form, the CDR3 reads TGTGCCAGCAGTCTGGGAGGGGTTGAGTCACTTGGCTACACCTTC.

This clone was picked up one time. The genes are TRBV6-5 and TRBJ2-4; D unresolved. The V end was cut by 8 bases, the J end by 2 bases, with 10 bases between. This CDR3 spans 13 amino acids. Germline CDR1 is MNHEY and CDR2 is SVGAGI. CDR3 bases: TGTGCCAGCGTTTCTTTAACCAAAAACATTCAGTACTTC. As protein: CASVSLTKNIQYF.